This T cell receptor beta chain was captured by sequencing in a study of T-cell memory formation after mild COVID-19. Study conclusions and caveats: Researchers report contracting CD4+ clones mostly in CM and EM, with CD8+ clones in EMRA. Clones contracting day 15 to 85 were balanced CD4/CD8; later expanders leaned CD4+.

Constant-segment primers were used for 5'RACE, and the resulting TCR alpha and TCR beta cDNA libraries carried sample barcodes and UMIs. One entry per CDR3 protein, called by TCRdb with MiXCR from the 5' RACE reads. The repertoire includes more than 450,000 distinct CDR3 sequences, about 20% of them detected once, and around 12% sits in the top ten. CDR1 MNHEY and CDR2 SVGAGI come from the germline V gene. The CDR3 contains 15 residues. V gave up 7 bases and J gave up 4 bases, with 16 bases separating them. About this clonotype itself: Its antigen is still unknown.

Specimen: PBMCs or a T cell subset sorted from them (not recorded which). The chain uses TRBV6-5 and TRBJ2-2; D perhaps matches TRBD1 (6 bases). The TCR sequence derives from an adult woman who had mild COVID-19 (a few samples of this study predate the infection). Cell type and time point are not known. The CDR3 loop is CASILNRDITGELFF. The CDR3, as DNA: TGTGCCAGCATCTTGAACCGGGACATCACCGGGGAGCTGTTTTTT.